This T cell receptor (beta chain) was documented in a study of cytomegalovirus exposure and HLA in healthy donors (dated by TCRdb to 2016 to 2017). Study-wide context: An earlier analysis of roughly 500 of the donors reported 276 Gb of sequence data and 117 million unique TCR beta sequences obtained from around 170 million T cells. In a later genetic analysis, genome-wide SNP genotypes for about three fifths of the roughly 670 donors were used, and that subset was treated as a discovery cohort. Rather than drawing on any new phenotypic data, the later analysis identified candidate immune exposures from TCR beta sequences and the way those sequences occurred across donors. The study aimed to test whether cataloging public T cell receptors could reveal signatures of past pathogen exposure. To predict cytomegalovirus infection status, the study brought together high-throughput TCR immunosequencing, statistical association of individual TCRs with disease status, and machine learning. On average, roughly 240,000 unique TCR beta nucleotide sequences were sequenced per donor among several hundred genotyped donors of the cohort, with roughly 20% of those sequences being non-productive. To study patterns of TCR occurrence, a later analysis re-analyzed previously published TCR beta repertoires from around 660 donors and added high-resolution HLA genotyping. Of the roughly 420 genotyped donors, 81% were placed in the genetic ancestry cluster associated with self-reported Caucasian donors. The T cell repertoires of 666 subjects were profiled by immunosequencing and related to cytomegalovirus serostatus. Every discovery cohort repertoire had been produced on one sequencing platform. Roughly 5 DR-DQ haplotypes were handled as single units for association and clustering, since linkage in the cohort was strong. Around 320 gigabases of sequencing data and roughly 90 million unique TCR sequences were included in an early release covering about 620 HLA-typed donors. Donor age, sex, ethnicity and CMV serostatus were compiled together with the repertoire data. Typing coverage differed by locus: A, B, C, DRB1 and DQB1 were typed in about 629-640 donors, DQA1 in about 500, DPA1 in over 600, and DPB1 in 450 to 480. To decide whether each TCR beta V gene segment behaved as functional or pseudogenic, an earlier analysis of some 540 of the donors relied on high-throughput TCR beta sequencing. In addition to the first cohort of several hundred subjects, a separate validation cohort of 100 to 150 different subjects was used. HLA typing covered class I and class II loci at four-digit resolution. Summary of the overall study and its limitations: Correlated functional status among segregating V segments might reflect linkage disequilibrium, but an unknown experimental factor could not be ruled out. For the cohort, immune exposure information was limited to CMV serostatus. A further reported finding was that TCR beta sequences accurately predicted the HLA-A and HLA-B alleles for most subjects in the first cohort. In the study, approximately 160 TCR beta chains were listed as associated with cytomegalovirus. Some IMGT-functional V segments, including TRBV6-2 and TRBV6-3, could not be distinguished by the 87-base-pair reads and were therefore excluded. While some public TCRs were present in many individuals, most TCR sequences turned up only very rarely across donors. In a later analysis, the rate of TCR association differed among HLA loci, with DRB1 alleles having the most associated TCRs and HLA-C alleles having the fewest. Roughly uniform sequencing depth across donors was assumed in presence/absence analyses, although this assumption may not hold. Only TCR beta chains were sequenced in this cohort, and the absence of alpha or paired-chain data limited detectable features. In a later analysis, several top co-occurrence clusters were reported to appear linked to parvovirus B19, influenza, CMV and Epstein-Barr virus. A cluster of highly shared sequence variants was judged likely to be a technical artifact of the sequencing pipeline. Because HLA typing was unavailable for some donors at each locus, only the typed subset was used in association tests. In a later genetic analysis, fewer N-insertions in productive TCRs were reported among donors in an Asian-associated ancestry cluster than the 666-donor mean. When HLA alleles, especially DR and DQ, strongly co-occurred, attributing TCR associations to individual alleles was difficult. Cytomegalovirus status was reported to be diagnosed by the classifier with high specificity and sensitivity in both the original and validation cohorts. Specific HLA alleles were associated with 16,951 TCR beta sequences at a false discovery rate of 0.05 in a later analysis. An association between a missense DCLRE1C variant and V-gene and J-gene trimming of TCR beta chains was found in a later genetic analysis and replicated in an independent cohort. A later analysis found that HLA-associated TCR beta chains were more clonally expanded and had lower generation probabilities than equally common non-associated chains. According to the authors, the approach could potentially be generalized to other disease states and immunological phenotypes. Three of the identified cytomegalovirus-associated TCR beta chains were confirmed in vitro to be specific for cytomegalovirus antigens. In an earlier analysis of more than 450 of the donors, most TCR beta V segments were observed in productive rearrangements about 87% or about 30% of the time, broadly matching IMGT annotations. According to a later analysis, most CMV-associated TCR beta chains appeared to be HLA-restricted, and the HLA associations seemed to be driven largely by CMV exposure. Because counts were too low, approximately 15 rarely observed V segments, including chromosome 9 orphons, were excluded from the earlier analysis of 587 of the donors.

The library was prepared using the immunoSEQ multiplex PCR assay. For the multiplex PCR, a mixture combining 60 forward primers for TCR Vbeta segments and 13 reverse primers for TCR Jbeta segments was used. A multiplex PCR assay on genomic DNA amplified the CDR3 region of rearranged TCR beta genes. The Illumina HiSeq System was used to sequence the amplified TCR beta libraries as 87-base-pair reads. Concerning the study's data processing: Across the 666 repertoires, a later analysis counted tens of millions of unique TCR beta chains, 9.5 million to 12 million of which were shared by at least two donors. To remove PCR and sequencing errors, raw reads were error-corrected and collapsed into unique sequences using a nearest-neighbor algorithm that merged closely related sequences. CDR3 sequences were aligned to IMGT reference sequences to assign V, D and J gene segments. Each retained sequence needed at least a six-nucleotide match to both a V gene segment and a J gene segment. Rearrangements were called productive when the CDR3 lacked stop codons and stayed in frame with V and J; all others were non-productive. Following IMGT convention, CDR3 was defined as the stretch from the second conserved V-encoded cysteine up to the conserved J-encoded phenylalanine. The earlier analysis of a few hundred of the donors excluded any sequence lacking an unambiguous match to a single V gene segment. In an earlier analysis of several hundred of the donors, V segments were called functional above 56.7% productive rearrangements and were called segregating when the between-donor standard deviation exceeded 5%. A statistical classification framework was built for diagnosing cytomegalovirus status from the catalog of TCR beta chain sequences. In a later analysis, V and J genes were assigned by comparing TCR nucleotide sequences against IMGT/GENE-DB human TR gene sequences. The TCRdist pipeline was used in a later analysis to assign CDR3 sequences and most-parsimonious VDJ recombination scenarios. In a later analysis, every TCR beta chain was defined by the combination of its CDR3 amino acid sequence and its V-gene family, and reads without a unique V-gene family were dropped. To address suspected cross-contamination and a sequencing artifact, a later analysis removed 592 highly shared, low-generation-probability nucleotide sequences. In a later analysis, a clonal expansion index was calculated for each public chain from normalized within-repertoire ranks of inferred template counts. In a later analysis, generation probabilities were computed using a VDJ recombination model fitted to out-of-frame rearrangements, and the results were checked against IGoR. In a later analysis, hypergeometric tests were used to score TCR-TCR, TCR-HLA and TCR-CMV co-occurrence, with a repertoire-size bias correction applied to TCR pairs. In a later analysis, false discovery rates were estimated by permuting HLA or CMV assignments 20 times. A later analysis grouped co-occurring TCRs with DBSCAN, adding TCRdist sequence similarity when clustering within HLA-allele-positive subsets. For co-occurrence clustering, repertoires with fewer than 30,000 or more than 120,000 public chains were excluded, along with several repertoires with anomalous nucleotide sharing. Imported from immuneACCESS, the table was reduced by TCRdb to in-frame sequences with V and J called. These copies leave out some clones; in studies compared against another copy, an unresolved V gene accounts for under half, and the cause of the remainder is not known. The V and J calls and clone size were taken over from that table, and D and trimming were inferred from the DNA. The sample records roughly 120,000 clones, about 80% of which are singletons. The biggest ten clones account for less than 3% of the sample.

Of note for this clone: Its binding antigen is unknown. No base quality information exists; no much larger clone differs at one position.

The cohort comprised fewer than 700 healthy bone marrow donors. Cohort members were all nominally healthy when sampled, although unrecorded immune exposures were likely present. The donor tested CMV seronegative and was one of the 352 seronegative cohort members. Every donor gave a peripheral blood sample, and the peripheral blood mononuclear cells from that sample were used for TCR beta sequencing. Genomic DNA extraction from the blood cell samples was performed with the Qiagen DNeasy Blood Extraction Kit. Including cysteine and phenylalanine, the CDR3 has 17 amino acids. Left in the record is the CDR3 DNA by itself, 51 bases read in frame from the first base. Compared with germline, V lacks 10 bases and J lacks 8 bases; bases without a gene match: 23. CDR1 is given as SNHLY and CDR2 as FYNNEI, both from the germline V gene.

The specimen was PBMCs. Recombination linked TRBV2 to TRBJ2-1, and 7 junctional nucleotides match TRBD1. This sequence originates from a man aged 25 to 40 in good health and CMV-seronegative. The nucleotide sequence reads TGTGCCATCGATTTCGCCAGGGGGACCAGGGTCATCTATGAGCAGTTCTTC. This gives the protein CAIDFARGTRVIYEQFF.